Detailed here is one TCR beta chain. Its antigen remains unidentified. V lost 3 bases and J lost 6, with 11 bases in between. This CDR3 is built from 14 residues. CDR1 and CDR2 (germline): LNHDA, SQIVND (reference sequence). Stated treatment: oral pan-JAK inhibitor, 5-10 mg twice daily. The sequencing template was cDNA reverse transcribed from extracted RNA. Using immunoSEQ multiplex PCR, the repertoire was profiled, and TCRdb retains in-frame clones only, with some absent. The table lists 190,000 or so clones, roughly 50% of them singletons. The sample originates from a study of CD8+ T cells in alopecia areata. General study results and limits: Compared with mice, patients displayed less clear TCR sharing, possibly for HLA-related reasons. Tofacitinib produced a significant decrease in scalp clonality and in expanded CD8+ clones among the top 100.

This receptor was taken from a human donor with alopecia areata. The material sequenced was CD8+ T cells sorted from blood, taken at week 24, from a patient treated with tofacitinib. V usage is TRBV19 and J usage is TRBJ2-2; D ambiguous. The CDR3 DNA is TGTGCCAGTAGTATTTTAGGGTCCGCCGGGGAGCTGTTTTTT. Protein: CASSILGSAGELFF. Using reference TRBV19 and TRBJ2-2 for the parts outside the CDR3, the full variable domain is DGGITQSPKYLFRKEGQNVTLSCEQNLNHDAMYWYRQDPGQGLRLIYYSQIVNDFQKGDIAEGYSVSREKKESFPLTVTSAQKNPTAFYLCASSILGSAGELFFGEGSRLTVL.